One and the same sample provided the 26 T cell receptor beta chains below, sequenced in a study of early stage breast cancer tumors. Here immunoSEQ multiplex PCR was the method, and the copy in TCRdb shows in-frame clones only, minus some. Of 12,000 to 15,000 clones in the sample, roughly 83% are singletons; the top ten hold over 4.5%. The sample was normal breast tissue next to the tumor. These receptors came from a person younger than 45 with breast cancer.

The chain couples TRBV7-9 to TRBJ1-4; D is undetermined. V was cut by 5 bases and J by 5 bases, with 12 bases left in between. The CDR3 loop spans 14 amino acids. Per germline, CDR1 SEHNR and CDR2 FQNEAQ (reference sequence). The CDR3 bases are TGTGCCAGCAGCCCCTTTCCAAAAAATGAAAAACTGTTTTTT. It codes for CASSPFPKNEKLFF.

The chain uses TRBV7-9 and TRBJ1-6; tentatively, D is TRBD1 (6 bases). V was shortened by 5 bases and J by 8 bases, with 13 bases between the two germline ends. Germline lookup yields CDR1 SEHNR and CDR2 FQNEAQ (reference sequence). The CDR3 has 14 residues. The CDR3 DNA reads as TGTGCCAGCAGCGTGAGGGACACCCATTCACCCCTCCACTTT. Its translation: CASSVRDTHSPLHF.

The count of this clone is one. The chain links TRBV7-8 to TRBJ2-1, with 7 bases lining up with TRBD2. Germline-derived CDR1 and CDR2 are SGHVS and FQNEAQ. Losses at the gene ends were 3 bases for V and 6 bases for J; bases not matched to a gene: 11. The CDR3 is made up of 16 amino acids. The CDR3 bases are TGTGCCAGCAGCTTTCTCGTGGGAGGGCCCCCCAATGAGCAGTTCTTC. This translates into CASSFLVGGPPNEQFF.

Only one count was recorded for this clone. The chain carries TRBV10-3 and TRBJ1-3; TRBD1 might be the D (5 bases). Per germline, CDR1 ENHRY and CDR2 SYGVKD. Between the trimmed V and J ends, which lost 5 bases and 0 bases, there was a span of 20 bases. The CDR3 is 18 amino acids. The CDR3 loop reads CAISNRDLPSSSGNTIYF. CDR3 bases: TGTGCCATCAGTAACCGGGACCTTCCTTCGAGCTCTGGAAACACCATATATTTT.

As concerns this clone: The same CDR3 can be traced to other DNA sequences in this sample. CDR3 DNA sequence: TGTGCCAGCAGCTCCGACAGAACTAATGAAAAACTGTTTTTT. This codes for CASSSDRTNEKLFF. The chain has TRBV7-9 and TRBJ1-4, with D perhaps matching TRBD1 (5 bases). Trimming stripped 4 bases from V and 1 base from J, with 7 bases between. CDR3 size: 14 residues. Germline V CDR1 and CDR2: SEHNR, FQNEAQ (reference sequence). Complete variable domain (other parts from reference TRBV7-9 and TRBJ1-4): DTGVSQNPRHKITKRGQNVTFRCDPISEHNRLYWYRQTLGQGPEFLTYFQNEAQLEKSRLLSDRFSAERPKGSFSTLEIQRTEQGDSAMYLCASSSDRTNEKLFFGSGTQLSVL.

This chain connects TRBV27 to TRBJ2-7; D could derive from TRBD1 or TRBD2 (5 bases each). The CDR3 runs 13 residues. The V gene's germline CDR1 is MNHEY and CDR2 SMNVEV (reference sequence). Trimming pared 6 bases from V and 4 bases from J, leaving 13 bases between. The CDR3 nucleotides read TGTGCCAGCAGACTAGTCCCAGGGTACGAGCAGTACTTC. It specifies CASRLVPGYEQYF.

The chain joins TRBV21-1 to TRBJ1-2. TRBV21-1 is flagged as a pseudogene. The CDR3 is made up of 12 amino acids. CDR3 sequence (DNA): TGTGCCAGCGCTCGGGCTAACTATGGCTACACCTTC. Protein: CASARANYGYTF.

The chain recombines TRBV7-9 with TRBJ1-1; no clear D. Germline values: CDR1 SEHNR, CDR2 FQNEAQ (reference sequence). The CDR3 has 17 amino acids. The V and J ends lost 2 bases and 1 base respectively, with 17 bases between them. CDR3 in amino acids: CASSLLGHLERNTEAFF. The CDR3, as DNA: TGTGCCAGCAGCTTACTAGGTCATTTAGAAAGGAACACTGAAGCTTTCTTT.

The gene calls are TRBV4-1 and TRBJ2-1; the match to TRBD2 covers 10 bases. Trimming took 5 bases from V and 2 from J; bases not matched to a gene: 6. Germline V gives CDR1 MGHRA, CDR2 YSYEKL. This CDR3 contains 16 residues. The CDR3 sequence: CASSAPSGSTYNEQFF. CDR3 in DNA: TGCGCCAGCAGCGCCCCTAGCGGGAGCACCTACAATGAGCAGTTCTTC.

J is TRBJ2-2 and V is TRBV2; 8 bases are shared with TRBD1. CDR1 is SNHLY and CDR2 is FYNNEI in the germline V gene. V shed 6 bases, J shed 0 bases, and the junction held 3 bases outside the gene matches. CDR3 length: 15 amino acids. The CDR3 DNA follows: TGTGCCAGCAGGGTGGGACAGGCGAACACCGGGGAGCTGTTTTTT. It codes for CASRVGQANTGELFF.

J is TRBJ2-7 and V is TRBV7-6; 10 nucleotides match TRBD1. The CDR3 runs 16 residues. Germline V gene data show CDR1 as SGHVS and CDR2 as FNYEAQ. V gave up 1 base and J gave up 1 base; unmatched junction bases: 4. DNA for the CDR3: TGTGCCAGCAGCTTAGGACGGACAGGGGGTTCCTACGAGCAGTACTTC. This gives the protein CASSLGRTGGSYEQYF.

The J gene is TRBJ1-2, the V gene TRBV4-2; 8 bases map to TRBD1. CDR1 and CDR2 from the germline V gene are LGHNA and YNFKEQ. The CDR3 loop spans 18 amino acids. The V and J ends lost 0 bases and 2 bases, in that order; junction bases with no gene match: 11. The chain's CDR3 is CASSQDLGTGATNYGYTF. In nucleotides, the CDR3 is TGTGCCAGCAGCCAAGATCTGGGGACAGGAGCCACCAACTATGGCTACACCTTC.

The count of this clone is one. This chain connects TRBV7-9 to TRBJ2-2; D not certain. V was trimmed by 1 base and J by 6 bases, leaving 3 bases between them. Germline V gene lookup returns CDR1 SEHNR and CDR2 FQNEAQ (reference sequence). The CDR3 totals 12 residues. The CDR3 DNA is TGTGCCAGCAGCTTAGGGCCCGGGGAGCTGTTTTTT. This encodes CASSLGPGELFF.

This clone is categorized as medium-sized. Here the CDR3 reads CSALGAGGPYEQYF. Here the CDR3 DNA reads TGCAGCGCCCTCGGAGCGGGAGGGCCGTACGAGCAGTACTTC. The J gene is TRBJ2-7, the V gene TRBV29-1, with 10 bases fitting TRBD2. The CDR3 sequence is 14 residues long. Germline CDR1 is SQVTM and CDR2 is ANQGSEA. After removal of 7 bases from V and 4 bases from J, the junction contained 10 bases not matched to a gene.

The chain links TRBV5-6 to TRBJ2-5; no firm D call. This CDR3 region has 13 residues. V was trimmed by 0 bases and J by 5 bases, leaving 8 bases between them. From germline, CDR1 is SGHDT and CDR2 YYEEEE. CDR3 loop: CASSLERTETQYF. The CDR3 DNA reads as TGTGCCAGCAGCTTGGAGCGTACGGAGACCCAGTACTTC.

This rearrangement joins TRBV6-4 to TRBJ2-1, with 11 bases fitting TRBD2. CDR1 MRHNA and CDR2 SNTAGT come from the germline V gene. V shed 4 bases, J shed 6 bases, and the junction held 5 bases outside the gene matches. This CDR3 region has 15 residues. The CDR3 here is CASSVLAGEVNEQFF. CDR3 nucleotides: TGTGCCAGCAGTGTACTAGCGGGAGAAGTCAATGAGCAGTTCTTC.

The J gene is TRBJ2-1, the V gene TRBV6-4; the match to TRBD2 covers 12 bases. This CDR3 has 15 residues. The V gene end was trimmed by 3 bases and the J gene end by 8 bases; junction bases not matched to a gene: 5. The germline CDR1 and CDR2 sequences are MRHNA and SNTAGT. CDR3 DNA: TGTGCCAGCAGTGAATCGACTAGCGGGAGCGATGAGCAGTTCTTC. Its translation is CASSESTSGSDEQFF.

The genes are TRBV6-5 and TRBJ1-2; D possibly corresponds to TRBD1 (6 bases). The CDR3 sequence is 14 residues long. The germline V gene encodes CDR1 MNHEY and CDR2 SVGAGI. With 0 bases removed from V and 4 bases from J, the gap between germline ends came to 9 bases. The CDR3 region has the DNA TGTGCCAGCAGTTACTCGCCCAGGGGCTATGGCTACACCTTC. The encoded protein is CASSYSPRGYGYTF.

V is TRBV20-1 and J is TRBJ1-2; 7 nucleotides agree with TRBD1. V trimming: 6 bases; J trimming: 7 bases; junction bases outside the gene matches: 5. The length of the CDR3 is 11 residues. CDR1 is DFQATT, CDR2 SNEGSKA, per germline (reference sequence). CDR3 in DNA: TGCAGTGCCACAGGGGAGGGTGGCTACACCTTC. It specifies CSATGEGGYTF.

In this sample, this clone turned up a few times. The chain is built from TRBV7-6 and TRBJ2-2; 9 bases line up with TRBD2. J was trimmed by 4 bases and V by 0 bases; bases with no gene match: 6. This CDR3 is 17 amino acids long. Germline lookup yields CDR1 SGHVS and CDR2 FNYEAQ. In nucleotides, the CDR3 is TGTGCCAGCAGCTTAGCTCTAGCGGGACTCGGCACCGGGGAGCTGTTTTTT. Its protein is CASSLALAGLGTGELFF.

This chain uses TRBV5-6 with TRBJ1-6; the D gene is possibly TRBD1 (6 bases). V was trimmed by 7 bases and J by 4 bases, leaving 9 bases between them. CDR1 and CDR2 from the germline V gene are SGHDT and YYEEEE. The CDR3 contains 13 residues. The CDR3 spells CASRQDYNSPLHF. Written as DNA, the CDR3 is TGTGCCAGCCGACAGGATTATAATTCACCCCTCCACTTT. Complete variable domain (other parts from reference TRBV5-6 and TRBJ1-6): DAGVTQSPTHLIKTRGQQVTLRCSPKSGHDTVSWYQQALGQGPQFIFQYYEEEERQRGNFPDRFSGHQFPNYSSELNVNALLLGDSALYLCASRQDYNSPLHFGNGTRLTVT.

This chain connects TRBV9 to TRBJ2-1; D unresolved. The CDR3 is made up of 11 amino acids. Germline V gives CDR1 SGDLS, CDR2 YYNGEE. Trimming cost V 0 bases and J 10 bases, with 5 bases left between them. The CDR3, as DNA: TGTGCCAGCAGCGTAGGCAGGGAGCAGTTCTTC. Amino acid sequence: CASSVGREQFF.

The chain recombines TRBV10-3 with TRBJ1-5; 9 bases fit TRBD1. V trimming: 10 bases; J trimming: 7 bases; junction bases outside the gene matches: 8. Germline assignment: CDR1 ENHRY and CDR2 SYGVKD. This CDR3 spans 13 amino acids. CDR3 nucleotide sequence: TGTGCCACCAAACAGGGGGCGGGACAGCCCCAGCATTTT. This encodes CATKQGAGQPQHF.

This rearrangement joins TRBV7-8 to TRBJ1-1; 8 bases fit TRBD1. This CDR3 is built from 15 residues. J gave up 4 bases and V 5 bases, and 9 bases lay outside the gene matches. Germline lookup yields CDR1 SGHVS and CDR2 FQNEAQ. CDR3 amino acids: CASSPPATGGTEAFF. DNA for the CDR3: TGTGCCAGCAGCCCCCCCGCTACAGGGGGCACTGAAGCTTTCTTT.

The chain combines TRBV5-4 with TRBJ2-7; 8 nucleotides align to TRBD2. The germline V gene encodes CDR1 SGHNT and CDR2 YYREEE (reference sequence). Losses at the gene ends were 0 bases for V and 5 bases for J; bases not matched to a gene: 13. There are 17 residues in the CDR3. The CDR3 loop reads CASSLVGGREERHEQYF. CDR3 coding DNA: TGTGCCAGCAGCTTGGTAGGTGGGCGGGAGGAACGCCACGAGCAGTACTTC.

V is TRBV7-2 and J is TRBJ2-3; D gene uncertain. From germline, CDR1 is SGHTA and CDR2 FQGNSA. The V gene lost 1 base and the J gene lost 4 bases, with 12 bases spanning the gap. This CDR3 comprises 15 residues. The CDR3 here is CASSLGARRADTQYF. The CDR3, as DNA: TGTGCCAGCAGCTTAGGCGCTCGCCGGGCAGATACGCAGTATTTT. The variable domain in full, completed from reference TRBV7-2 and TRBJ2-3, reads GAGVSQSPSNKVTEKGKDVELRCDPISGHTALYWYRQSLGQGLEFLIYFQGNSAPDKSGLPSDRFSAERTGGSVSTLTIQRTQQEDSAVYLCASSLGARRADTQYFGPGTRLTVL.